This T cell receptor beta chain comes out of a study of T cell changes during pregnancy in multiple sclerosis. TCRdb's table, derived via immunoSEQ multiplex PCR, lists solely in-frame clones and lacks some. The table lists 40,000 to 60,000 clones, roughly 88% of them singletons. The V gene end was trimmed by 4 bases and the J gene end by 4 bases; junction bases not matched to a gene: 17. Per germline, CDR1 SGHTA and CDR2 FQGNSA. This CDR3 has 18 amino acids. V is TRBV7-2 and J is TRBJ2-3; the match to TRBD2 covers 7 bases. The sequence came from a female donor in good health, enrolled as a control in a pregnancy study. The material sequenced was peripheral blood, taken in the first trimester of pregnancy. The CDR3 sequence is CASSSALKAGSFADTQYF. CDR3 in DNA: TGTGCCAGCAGCTCCGCCCTGAAAGCGGGAAGTTTCGCAGATACGCAGTATTTT.